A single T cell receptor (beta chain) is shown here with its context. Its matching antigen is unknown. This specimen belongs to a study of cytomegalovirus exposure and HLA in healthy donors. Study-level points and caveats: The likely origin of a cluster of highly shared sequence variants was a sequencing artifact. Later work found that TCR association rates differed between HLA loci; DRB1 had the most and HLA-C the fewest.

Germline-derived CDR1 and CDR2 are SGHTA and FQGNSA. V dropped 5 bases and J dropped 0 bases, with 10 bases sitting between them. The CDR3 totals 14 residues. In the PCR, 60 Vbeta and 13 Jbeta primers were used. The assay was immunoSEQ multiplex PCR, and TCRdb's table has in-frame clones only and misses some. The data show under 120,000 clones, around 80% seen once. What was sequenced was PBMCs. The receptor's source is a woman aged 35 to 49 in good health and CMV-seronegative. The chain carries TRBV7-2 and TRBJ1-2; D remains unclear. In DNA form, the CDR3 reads TGTGCCAGCAGCGCCCAGAAGTCTAACTATGGCTACACCTTC. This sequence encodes CASSAQKSNYGYTF. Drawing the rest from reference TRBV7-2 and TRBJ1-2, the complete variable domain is GAGVSQSPSNKVTEKGKDVELRCDPISGHTALYWYRQSLGQGLEFLIYFQGNSAPDKSGLPSDRFSAERTGGSVSTLTIQRTQQEDSAVYLCASSAQKSNYGYTFGSGTRLTVV.